The sequence of this T cell receptor beta chain was determined in a study of T cells after yellow fever vaccination. This clonotype was recorded many times. CDR3 length: 15 residues. The germline V gene encodes CDR1 DFQATT and CDR2 SNEGSKA (reference sequence). Trimming removed 1 base from V and 3 bases from J, with 13 bases in between. TCRdb redid the calling of the 5' RACE reads with MiXCR, one entry per CDR3 protein. This table has roughly 15,000 distinct CDR3 sequences, about 4% appearing once. This chain connects TRBV20-1 to TRBJ2-1; D may be TRBD2 (6 bases). The source material was PBMCs, either bulk or a sorted T-cell subset (CD4+, CD8+, memory, or dextramer-sorted; not recorded which), sampled 15 days after the yellow fever booster vaccination. This sequence originates from a man aged 25-45 years who received the YFV17D yellow fever vaccine. CDR3 protein: CSARAGAGDYNEQFF. The CDR3 DNA is TGCAGTGCTAGAGCGGGAGCCGGCGACTACAATGAGCAGTTCTTC.